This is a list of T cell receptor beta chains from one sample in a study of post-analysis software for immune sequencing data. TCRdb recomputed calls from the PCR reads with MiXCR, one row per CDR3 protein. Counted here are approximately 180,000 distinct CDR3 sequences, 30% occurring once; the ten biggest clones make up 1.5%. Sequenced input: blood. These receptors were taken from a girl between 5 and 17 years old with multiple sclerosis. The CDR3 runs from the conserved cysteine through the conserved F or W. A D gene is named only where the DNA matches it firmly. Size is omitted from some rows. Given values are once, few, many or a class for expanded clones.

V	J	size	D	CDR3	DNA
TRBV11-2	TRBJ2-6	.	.	CASSFPAGVRSGANVLTF	TGTGCCAGCAGCTTCCCAGCAGGGGTCCGCTCTGGGGCCAACGTCCTGACTTTC
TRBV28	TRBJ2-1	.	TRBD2	CASEMTGLANNEQVF	TGTGCCAGCGAAATGACGGGACTAGCGAACAATGAGCAGGTCTTC
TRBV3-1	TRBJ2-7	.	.	CASSQGRADFYEQYF	TGTGCCAGCAGCCAAGGAAGAGCGGACTTCTACGAGCAGTACTTC
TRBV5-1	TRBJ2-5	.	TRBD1	CASSLEGQGMETQYF	TGCGCCAGCAGCTTGGAAGGACAGGGGATGGAGACCCAGTACTTC
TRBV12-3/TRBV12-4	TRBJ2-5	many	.	CASSKLDGETQYF	TGTGCCAGCTCCAAACTAGACGGGGAGACCCAGTACTTC
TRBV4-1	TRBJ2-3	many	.	CASSQAERDRDTQYF	TGCGCCAGCAGCCAAGCGGAGCGGGACAGGGATACGCAGTATTTT
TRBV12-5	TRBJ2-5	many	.	CASSGDQETQYF	TGTGCTAGCTCAGGGGATCAAGAGACCCAGTACTTC
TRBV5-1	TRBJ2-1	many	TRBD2	CASSPGLAGVLGNEQFF	TGCGCCAGCAGCCCGGGACTAGCGGGAGTTCTTGGGAATGAGCAGTTCTTC
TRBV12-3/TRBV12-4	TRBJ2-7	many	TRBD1	CASSRTGGNEQYF	TGTGCCAGCAGTCGAACAGGGGGAAACGAGCAGTACTTC
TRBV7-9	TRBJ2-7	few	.	CASSPQEGGYEQYF	TGTGCCAGCAGCCCACAAGAGGGCGGTTACGAGCAGTACTTC
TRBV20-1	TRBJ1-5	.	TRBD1	CSAEWDRGSRQPQHF	TGCAGTGCTGAATGGGACAGGGGTAGTAGACAGCCCCAGCATTTT
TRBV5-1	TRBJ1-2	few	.	CASSLPGTNYGYTF	TGCGCCAGCAGCTTACCGGGTACTAACTATGGCTACACCTTC
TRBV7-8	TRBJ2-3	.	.	CASSLTSSVTDTQYF	TGTGCCAGCAGCTTAACTTCTAGCGTGACAGATACGCAGTATTTT
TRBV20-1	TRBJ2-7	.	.	CSAVPGQWGYNEQYF	TGCAGTGCTGTGCCGGGACAATGGGGCTACAATGAGCAGTACTTC
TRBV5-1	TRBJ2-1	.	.	CASSPSGQETQFF	TGCGCCAGCAGCCCCAGCGGCCAAGAGACCCAGTTCTTC
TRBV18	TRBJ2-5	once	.	CASSPALNQETQYF	TGTGCCAGCTCACCAGCACTAAACCAAGAGACCCAGTACTTC
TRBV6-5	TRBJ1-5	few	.	CASSYMWGGNQPQHF	TGTGCCAGCAGTTATATGTGGGGCGGCAATCAGCCCCAGCATTTT
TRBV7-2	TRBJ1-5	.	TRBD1	CASSHQGQYQPQHF	TGTGCCAGCAGCCACCAGGGACAGTATCAGCCCCAGCATTTT
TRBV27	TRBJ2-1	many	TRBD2	CASKLAGAIDEQFF	TGTGCCAGCAAACTAGCGGGAGCTATCGATGAGCAGTTCTTC
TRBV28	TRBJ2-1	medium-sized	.	CASSWALQERYNEQFF	TGTGCCAGCAGTTGGGCATTACAAGAGAGATACAATGAGCAGTTCTTC
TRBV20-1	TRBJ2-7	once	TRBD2	CSANLAGSYEQYF	TGCAGTGCTAACCTAGCGGGATCCTACGAGCAGTACTTC
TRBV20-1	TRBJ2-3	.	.	CSAKGPREDTQYF	TGCAGTGCTAAGGGTCCAAGGGAAGATACGCAGTATTTT
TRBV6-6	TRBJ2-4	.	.	CASNPAAESVQNIQYF	TGTGCCAGCAACCCAGCGGCCGAGTCAGTTCAAAACATTCAGTACTTC
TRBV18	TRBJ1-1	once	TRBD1	CASSPLRTGGSGNTEAFF	TGTGCCAGCTCACCACTGAGGACAGGGGGCTCGGGGAACACTGAAGCTTTCTTT
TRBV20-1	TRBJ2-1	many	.	CSARTGISYNEQFF	TGCAGTGCGAGAACGGGGATATCCTACAATGAGCAGTTCTTC
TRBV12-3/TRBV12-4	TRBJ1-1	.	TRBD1	CASSPGGRVAFF	TGTGCCAGCAGTCCAGGGGGCAGGGTAGCTTTCTTT
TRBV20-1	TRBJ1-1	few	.	CSFTGSHTEAFF	TGCAGTTTTACAGGGTCCCACACTGAAGCTTTCTTT
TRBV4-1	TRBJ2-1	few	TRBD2	CASSQVAGALNEQFF	TGCGCCAGCAGCCAAGTAGCGGGAGCACTAAATGAGCAGTTCTTC
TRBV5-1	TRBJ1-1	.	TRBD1	CASSLGQGAVGTEAFF	TGCGCCAGCAGCTTGGGGCAGGGGGCTGTTGGCACTGAAGCTTTCTTT
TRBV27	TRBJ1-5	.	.	CASSPLQAINQPQHF	TGTGCCAGCAGTCCCTTACAGGCAATCAATCAGCCCCAGCATTTT
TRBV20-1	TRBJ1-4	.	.	CSAMDGGATSEKLFF	TGCAGTGCAATGGACGGCGGGGCAACTAGTGAAAAACTGTTTTTT
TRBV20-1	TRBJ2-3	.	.	CSAREAGPTSSTDTQYF	TGCAGTGCTAGGGAGGCGGGACCGACCTCTAGCACAGATACGCAGTATTTT
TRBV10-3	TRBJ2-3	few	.	CAISESKDSYSDTQYF	TGTGCCATCAGTGAGTCCAAGGACTCCTACTCTGATACGCAGTATTTT
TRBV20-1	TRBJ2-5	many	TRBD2	CSARGVAGEDETQYF	TGCAGTGCTAGAGGGGTAGCGGGAGAAGACGAGACCCAGTACTTC
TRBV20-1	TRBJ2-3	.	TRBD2	CSATRGLAGGTDTQYF	TGCAGTGCCACCAGGGGTCTAGCGGGAGGGACAGATACGCAGTATTTT
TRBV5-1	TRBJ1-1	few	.	CASSSGYSRGGLNTEAFF	TGCGCCAGCAGCTCCGGTTACAGCCGAGGGGGTCTGAACACTGAAGCTTTCTTT
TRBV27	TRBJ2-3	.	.	CASSLFTRGWGGLIDTQYF	TGTGCCAGCAGTTTATTTACCCGGGGATGGGGTGGTCTCATAGATACGCAGTATTTT